What follows describes a single TCR beta chain. These data originate in a study of blood T cell repertoires in COVID-19. Method: immunoSEQ multiplex PCR; TCRdb's copy keeps in-frame clones and lacks some. The data hold 300,000 to 400,000 clones, with roughly 90% observed a single time. Trimming cost V 4 bases and J 7 bases; bases outside gene matches: 7. CDR1 and CDR2 (germline): SGDLS, YYNGEE. The CDR3 runs to 14 residues. The sample consisted of peripheral blood. The chain combines TRBV9 with TRBJ2-2, with TRBD1 matching over 7 bases. The source of this sequence is an older woman with COVID-19, enrolled during active disease. The CDR3 nucleotides read TGTGCCAGCAGCCCGACAGGGACGGGCGGGGAGCTGTTTTTT. It is translated as CASSPTGTGGELFF.